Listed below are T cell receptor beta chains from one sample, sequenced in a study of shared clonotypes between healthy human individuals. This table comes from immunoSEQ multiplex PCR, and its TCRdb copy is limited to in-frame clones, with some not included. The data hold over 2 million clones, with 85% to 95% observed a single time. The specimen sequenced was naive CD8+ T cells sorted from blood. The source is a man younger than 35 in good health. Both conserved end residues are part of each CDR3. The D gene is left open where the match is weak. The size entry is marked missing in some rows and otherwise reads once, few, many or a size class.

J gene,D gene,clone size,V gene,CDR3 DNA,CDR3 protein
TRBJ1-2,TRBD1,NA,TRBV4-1,TGCGCCAGCCGGGGACAGTCCTATGGCTACACCTTC,CASRGQSYGYTF
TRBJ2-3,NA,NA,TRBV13,TGTGCCAGCAGCTTAACGGGACTCGCGGTTTTTTTT,CASSLTGLAVFF
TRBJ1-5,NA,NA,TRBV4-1,TGCGCCAGCAGCCGGGGCCCAAGCAATCAGCCCCAGCATTTT,CASSRGPSNQPQHF
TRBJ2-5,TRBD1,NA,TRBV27,TGTGCCAGCAGTCGCGACCCAGGACAGGCGCTCCAAGAGACCCAGTACTTC,CASSRDPGQALQETQYF
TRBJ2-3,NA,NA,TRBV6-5,TGTGCCAGCAGTCGACCGGACTGGTATACGCAGTATTTT,CASSRPDWYTQYF
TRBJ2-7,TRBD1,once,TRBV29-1,TGCAGCATAGGGACAGCCTACGAGCAGTACTTC,CSIGTAYEQYF
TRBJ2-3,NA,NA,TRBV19,TGTGCCAGTAGTACAGATCTAGAGGACACAGATACGCAGTATTTT,CASSTDLEDTDTQYF
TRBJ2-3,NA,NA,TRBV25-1,TGTGCCAGCCGGGGCTTTAAAGGCACAGATACGCAGTATTTT,CASRGFKGTDTQYF
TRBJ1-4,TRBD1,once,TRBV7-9,TGTGCCAGCAGCTTAGAGGACAGGACCGAGATCAATGAAAAACTGTTTTTT,CASSLEDRTEINEKLFF
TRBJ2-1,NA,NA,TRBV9,TGTGCCAGCAGCCCCCAGGGGGGAGGGCTCTACAATGAGCAGTTCTTC,CASSPQGGGLYNEQFF
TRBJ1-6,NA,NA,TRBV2,TGTGCCAGCAGTCCGGCCTATAATTCACCCCTCCACTTT,CASSPAYNSPLHF
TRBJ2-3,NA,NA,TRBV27,TGTGCCAGCAGTTTCTCTAGCTCCCCCGCAGATACGCAGTATTTT,CASSFSSSPADTQYF
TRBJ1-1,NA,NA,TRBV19,TGTGCCAGTAGTTTAGGCTTGAACACTGAAGCTTTCTTT,CASSLGLNTEAFF
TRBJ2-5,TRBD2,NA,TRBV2,TGTGCCAGCAGAGACCTAGCGGGGGGGCCCCAAGAGACCCAGTACTTC,CASRDLAGGPQETQYF
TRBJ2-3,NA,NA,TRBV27,TGTGCCAGCAGTTTCCTCGACAGGCCCAGCACAGATACGCAGTATTTT,CASSFLDRPSTDTQYF
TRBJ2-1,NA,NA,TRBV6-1,TGTGCCGGGGAGGACCGGGACTCAATATACAATGAGCAGTTCTTC,CAGEDRDSIYNEQFF
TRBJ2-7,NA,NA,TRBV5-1,TGCGCCAGCAGCTTGGAGGCAGGGAACGAGCAGTACTTC,CASSLEAGNEQYF
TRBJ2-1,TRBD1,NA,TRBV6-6,TGTGCCAGCAGACAAGGGACAGGGCATGCTAATGAGCAGTTCTTC,CASRQGTGHANEQFF
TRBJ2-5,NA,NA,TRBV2,TGTGCCAGCAGCGGCGATGGAGAGACCCAGTACTTC,CASSGDGETQYF
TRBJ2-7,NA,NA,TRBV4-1,TGCGCCAGCAGCCCAAGATACGACCACATCGAGCAGTACTTC,CASSPRYDHIEQYF
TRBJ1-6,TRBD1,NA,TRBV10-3,TGTGCCGTTACGGGACAGGGTGGTGCACCCCTCCACTTT,CAVTGQGGAPLHF
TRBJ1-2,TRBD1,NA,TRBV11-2,TGTGCCAGCAGCTTAGAGATACAGGGGGAGGGTGGCTACACCTTC,CASSLEIQGEGGYTF
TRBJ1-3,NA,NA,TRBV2,TGTGCCAGCAGTAACACAATTCTTTCTGGAAACACCATATATTTT,CASSNTILSGNTIYF
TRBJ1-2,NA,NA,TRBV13,TGTGCCAGCAGCTTAGGCCGAGATAAGTGGGGCTACACCTTC,CASSLGRDKWGYTF
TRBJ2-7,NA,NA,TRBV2,TGTGCCAGCAGAGCCCGGGACAATGCCTACGAGCAGTACTTC,CASRARDNAYEQYF
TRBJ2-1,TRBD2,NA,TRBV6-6,TGTGCCAGCAGTTACAGTAGGACTAGCGGATACAATGAGCAGTTCTTC,CASSYSRTSGYNEQFF
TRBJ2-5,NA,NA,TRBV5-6,TGTGCCAGCAGCTTGCTGGGAGTGGAGACCCAGTACTTC,CASSLLGVETQYF
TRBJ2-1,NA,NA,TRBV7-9,TGTGCCAGCATAAAACAGGTTTTGGGGATGAGCTCCTACAATGAGCAGTTCTTC,CASIKQVLGMSSYNEQFF
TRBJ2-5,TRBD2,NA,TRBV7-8,TGTGCCAGCAGCTTTCCGTTACTAGCGGTTGGGGAGACCCAGTACTTC,CASSFPLLAVGETQYF
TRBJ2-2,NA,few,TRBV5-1,TGCGCCAGCACCCCCGGTGAGATGGAGTACACCGGGGAGCTGTTTTTT,CASTPGEMEYTGELFF
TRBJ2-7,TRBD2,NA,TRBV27,TGTGCCAGCAGGGTACTAGCGGGTGCCTACGAGCAGTACTTC,CASRVLAGAYEQYF
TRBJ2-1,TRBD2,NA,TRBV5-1,TGCGCCAGCAGCATAGCGGGGAATGAGCAGTTCTTC,CASSIAGNEQFF
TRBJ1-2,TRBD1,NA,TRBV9,TGTGCCAGCAGCTTAACCGGGACAGTTCATACAGGGGGCTACACCTTC,CASSLTGTVHTGGYTF